The 30 T cell receptor beta chains below all came from one sample that was sequenced in a study of neoadjuvant nivolumab and ipilimumab in lung cancer. Profiling relied on immunoSEQ multiplex PCR, and the TCRdb table lists in-frame clones only, not all of them. Among fewer than 20,000 clones listed, 65% to 85% were seen once. The sequences come from tumor tissue, collected after neoadjuvant nivolumab, alone or with ipilimumab, at or shortly before surgery. Source of these receptors: an adult with non-small cell lung cancer.

The chain joins TRBV5-4 to TRBJ2-5, with 8 positions matching TRBD1. With 6 bases clipped from V and 7 bases from J, the junction kept 11 bases outside the gene matches. There are 14 residues in the CDR3. CDR1 is SGHNT and CDR2 is YYREEE in the germline V gene (reference sequence). CDR3 in amino acids: CASTVTGVEGTQYF. As DNA, the CDR3 is TGTGCCAGCACCGTGACAGGGGTAGAGGGGACCCAGTACTTC. Full variable domain (missing parts from reference TRBV5-4 and TRBJ2-5): ETGVTQSPTHLIKTRGQQVTLRCSSQSGHNTVSWYQQALGQGPQFIFQYYREEENGRGNFPPRFSGLQFPNYSSELNVNALELDDSALYLCASTVTGVEGTQYFGPGTRLLVL.

The chain is built from TRBV11-2 and TRBJ2-7, with 10 bases that match TRBD1. Germline V gives CDR1 SGHAT, CDR2 FQNNGV. The CDR3 sequence is 14 residues long. V dropped 3 bases and J dropped 7; count of bases not matched to a gene: 6. CDR3 DNA: TGTGCCAGCAGCTTCTTGGGACAGGGGAATGAGCAGTACTTC. Amino acid sequence: CASSFLGQGNEQYF.

This chain joins TRBV6-1 and TRBJ1-1; D not certain. The CDR3 has 14 amino acids. Trimming shortened V by 4 bases and J by 5 bases, and 14 bases separated the two germline ends. In germline, CDR1 is MNHNS, CDR2 SASEGT. CDR3 region: CASSGSAAGTEAFF. The CDR3 DNA reads as TGTGCCAGCAGTGGGTCAGCTGCGGGTACTGAAGCTTTCTTT.

This clone was picked up a small number of times. The chain combines TRBV5-1 with TRBJ1-1, with D unclear. Germline CDR1 and CDR2: SGHRS and YFSETQ. This CDR3 has 15 amino acids. V was cut by 0 bases and J by 6 bases, with 15 bases left in between. Here the CDR3 reads CASSLAGSGRSEAFF. In nucleotides, the CDR3 is TGCGCCAGCAGCTTGGCCGGGTCAGGCAGATCTGAAGCTTTCTTT.

This chain connects TRBV2 to TRBJ1-2; D unclear. The CDR3 has 10 residues. Trimming left V 4 bases short and J 6 bases short, with 3 bases between. Per the germline V gene, CDR1 is SNHLY and CDR2 is FYNNEI. This CDR3 is CASSANGYTF. The DNA for the CDR3 is TGTGCCAGCAGTGCGAATGGCTACACCTTC.

J is TRBJ2-7 and V is TRBV30; no firm D call. Per the germline V gene, CDR1 is GTSNPN and CDR2 is SVGIG (reference sequence). This CDR3 is built from 12 residues. V was shortened by 0 bases and J by 13 bases, with 16 bases between the two germline ends. CDR3 protein: CAWSVASGGIYF. The CDR3 DNA is TGTGCCTGGAGTGTAGCTAGTGGTGGTATATACTTC.

The J gene is TRBJ1-3, the V gene TRBV29-1, with TRBD1 as a possible D gene (6 bases). This CDR3 region has 15 residues. The ends were cut back, 5 bases at V and 3 bases at J, with 17 bases in the middle. In germline, CDR1 is SQVTM, CDR2 ANQGSEA. The CDR3 nucleotides are TGCAGCGTTCGGGTGGATACACAGGGTGGAAACACCATATATTTT. Its protein product is CSVRVDTQGGNTIYF.

The chain combines TRBV9 with TRBJ2-7; TRBD1 aligns across 9 bases. This CDR3 is built from 14 residues. The germline CDR1 and CDR2 sequences are SGDLS and YYNGEE. With 5 bases clipped from V and 7 bases from J, the junction kept 10 bases outside the gene matches. The CDR3 nucleotides are TGTGCCAGCAGTAGGGTGGGACAGGGAGGAGAGCAGTACTTC. Encoded protein: CASSRVGQGGEQYF.

The chain carries TRBV11-1 and TRBJ2-1; no clear D. CDR3 size: 15 residues. Germline assignment: CDR1 SGHAT and CDR2 FQDESV (reference sequence). V was pared by 1 base and J by 3 bases, with 10 bases between. The chain's CDR3 is CASSLGPSNYNEQFF. CDR3 sequence (DNA): TGTGCCAGCAGCTTAGGTCCATCCAACTACAATGAGCAGTTCTTC.

This rearrangement joins TRBV7-2 to TRBJ1-1; D perhaps matches TRBD1 (6 bases). Trimming cost V 5 bases and J 1 base, with 8 bases left between them. Germline CDR1 reads SGHTA; CDR2 reads FQGNSA. The CDR3 covers 13 residues. DNA for the CDR3: TGTGCCAGCAGCGTGACAGGGAACACTGAAGCTTTCTTT. Protein sequence: CASSVTGNTEAFF. Full variable domain (missing parts from reference TRBV7-2 and TRBJ1-1): GAGVSQSPSNKVTEKGKDVELRCDPISGHTALYWYRQSLGQGLEFLIYFQGNSAPDKSGLPSDRFSAERTGGSVSTLTIQRTQQEDSAVYLCASSVTGNTEAFFGQGTRLTVV.

The chain recombines TRBV7-2 with TRBJ1-1; a weak D match, TRBD1 (5 bases). Germline V CDR1 and CDR2: SGHTA, FQGNSA. V lost 7 bases and J lost 6, with 9 bases in between. The CDR3 has 11 amino acids. The CDR3 sequence is CASKGFSEAFF. In nucleotides, the CDR3 is TGTGCCAGCAAGGGGTTTTCTGAAGCTTTCTTT.

This clone was observed a few times. The chain employs TRBV2 and TRBJ1-1; the D is unclear. V was clipped by 7 bases and J by 3 bases, with 15 bases between them. CDR3 length equals 14 residues. Looked up from germline, CDR1 is SNHLY and CDR2 is FYNNEI. CDR3 in DNA: TGTGCCAGCAAGTTCCGGGTCAAGGACACTGAAGCTTTCTTT. As protein: CASKFRVKDTEAFF.

This clone has a single count. V is TRBV4-1 and J is TRBJ2-2; tentatively, D is TRBD2 (7 bases). CDR3 size: 17 residues. Germline CDR1 MGHRA, CDR2 YSYEKL. Between the trimmed V and J ends, which lost 4 bases and 6 bases, there was a span of 21 bases. CDR3 sequence: CASSLGQGGARAGELFF. The CDR3 nucleotides read TGCGCCAGCAGCCTGGGTCAAGGGGGGGCCAGAGCCGGGGAGCTGTTTTTT.

The rearrangement uses TRBV5-4 and TRBJ2-6; 9 nucleotides match TRBD1. V trimming: 4 bases; J trimming: 1 base; junction bases outside the gene matches: 12. Germline loops: CDR1 SGHNT, CDR2 YYREEE (reference sequence). CDR3 length equals 19 residues. The CDR3 here is CASSKGTGPSLSGANVLTF. DNA for the CDR3: TGTGCCAGCAGCAAGGGGACAGGGCCTTCTCTATCTGGGGCCAACGTCCTGACTTTC.

Regarding this clone: The sample contains more than one DNA sequence encoding this CDR3. The chain uses TRBV6-5 and TRBJ2-7; D not certain. V lost 4 bases and J 8 bases, leaving 12 bases between the germline ends. The CDR3 sequence is 12 residues long. Germline values: CDR1 MNHEY, CDR2 SVGAGI. CDR3 protein: CASSSVRQKQYF. CDR3 nucleotide sequence: TGTGCCAGCAGTTCCGTCCGACAAAAGCAGTACTTC.

V and J are TRBV19 and TRBJ2-7; no clear D. The CDR3 sequence is 13 residues long. Trimming left V 3 bases short and J 3 bases short, with 9 bases between. CDR1 LNHDA and CDR2 SQIVND come from the germline V gene (reference sequence). The CDR3 here is CASSIEDNYEQYF. DNA of the CDR3: TGTGCCAGTAGTATCGAGGATAACTACGAGCAGTACTTC.

This clone occurred once. The chain combines TRBV2 with TRBJ2-7; the match to TRBD2 covers 10 bases. Germline V gene lookup returns CDR1 SNHLY and CDR2 FYNNEI. The CDR3 extends over 18 amino acids. V dropped 2 bases and J dropped 0; count of bases not matched to a gene: 10. CDR3 loop: CASSEWGVLAGSSYEQYF. CDR3 coding DNA: TGTGCCAGCAGTGAATGGGGAGTACTAGCGGGGAGCTCCTACGAGCAGTACTTC.

The chain employs TRBV6-5 and TRBJ1-1, with a weak D call TRBD1 (5 bases). This CDR3 contains 14 residues. Germline assignment: CDR1 MNHEY and CDR2 SVGAGI. Deletions cut 8 bases from V and 0 bases from J, with 13 bases between. The CDR3 spells CASFLDIVNTEAFF. The CDR3 coding sequence is TGTGCCAGCTTTCTGGACATAGTGAACACTGAAGCTTTCTTT.

The chain has TRBV7-6 and TRBJ1-2; 8 nucleotides match TRBD1. The ends lost 4 bases at V and 9 bases at J; junction bases unmatched: 7. The CDR3 contains 13 residues. Germline V gives CDR1 SGHVS, CDR2 FNYEAQ. This CDR3 is CASSSDRGGSYTF. DNA of the CDR3: TGTGCCAGCAGCTCCGACAGGGGAGGGAGCTACACCTTC.

This chain links TRBV14 with TRBJ1-2; unclear D gene. The CDR3 is made up of 11 amino acids. Germline V lookup: CDR1 SGHDN, CDR2 FVKESK. V was pared by 3 bases and J by 7 bases, with 6 bases between. This chain's CDR3 is CASSQISGYTF. The CDR3 DNA sequence: TGTGCCAGCAGCCAGATTAGTGGCTACACCTTC. Filled out from reference TRBV14 and TRBJ1-2, the complete variable domain reads EAGVTQFPSHSVIEKGQTVTLRCDPISGHDNLYWYRRVMGKEIKFLLHFVKESKQDESGMPNNRFLAERTGGTYSTLKVQPAELEDSGVYFCASSQISGYTFGSGTRLTVV.

This chain connects TRBV11-3 to TRBJ2-3; D is possibly TRBD2 (5 bases). This CDR3 spans 16 amino acids. CDR1 and CDR2 (germline): SGHNT, YENEEA. Trimming removed 1 base at V and 2 bases at J, with 13 bases between. The chain's CDR3 is CASSLVREWATDTQYF. The CDR3 DNA sequence: TGTGCCAGCAGCTTAGTAAGGGAGTGGGCCACAGATACGCAGTATTTT. Variable domain in full (rest from reference TRBV11-3 and TRBJ2-3): EAGVVQSPRYKIIEKKQPVAFWCNPISGHNTLYWYLQNLGQGPELLIRYENEEAVDDSQLPKDRFSAERLKGVDSTLKIQPAELGDSAVYLCASSLVREWATDTQYFGPGTRLTVL.

J is TRBJ2-3 and V is TRBV10-3; tentative D call: TRBD1 (7 bases). The germline CDR1 and CDR2 sequences are ENHRY and SYGVKD. Trimming shortened V by 3 bases and J by 0 bases, and 13 bases separated the two germline ends. CDR3 size: 16 residues. CDR3 protein: CAISEQEGASTDTQYF. CDR3 bases: TGTGCCATCAGTGAACAGGAGGGGGCTAGCACAGATACGCAGTATTTT.

This sequence joins TRBV11-2 and TRBJ2-5; 14 bases agree with TRBD2. The CDR3 is 18 residues long. Germline CDR1 SGHAT, CDR2 FQNNGV. With V trimmed by 4 bases and J by 3 bases, 10 bases remained unmatched. Written as DNA, the CDR3 is TGTGCCAGCAGCTCCTCCATCACGGGACTAGCGGGGGAAGAGACCCAGTACTTC. Encoded protein: CASSSSITGLAGEETQYF. Full variable domain (missing parts from reference TRBV11-2 and TRBJ2-5): EAGVAQSPRYKIIEKRQSVAFWCNPISGHATLYWYQQILGQGPKLLIQFQNNGVVDDSQLPKDRFSAERLKGVDSTLKIQPAKLEDSAVYLCASSSSITGLAGEETQYFGPGTRLLVL.

This sequence joins TRBV14 and TRBJ1-2; 11 bases are a match to TRBD1. This CDR3 spans 17 amino acids. The germline V gene encodes CDR1 SGHDN and CDR2 FVKESK. Trimming took 4 bases from V and 2 from J; bases not matched to a gene: 9. For the CDR3, the DNA is TGTGCCAGCAGCCTAGGCTCCGGGACAGGGGGAAACTATGGCTACACCTTC. The encoded protein is CASSLGSGTGGNYGYTF.

The genes are TRBV5-5 and TRBJ2-5; D gene unclear. The CDR3 runs 12 residues. Trimming shortened V by 1 base and J by 5 bases, and 6 bases separated the two germline ends. Germline V gives CDR1 SGHKS, CDR2 YYEKEE (reference sequence). The CDR3: CASSLLGETQYF. For the CDR3, the DNA is TGTGCCAGCAGCTTGCTGGGGGAGACCCAGTACTTC. The whole variable domain, remainder taken from reference TRBV5-5 and TRBJ2-5, is DAGVTQSPTHLIKTRGQQVTLRCSPISGHKSVSWYQQVLGQGPQFIFQYYEKEERGRGNFPDRFSARQFPNYSSELNVNALLLGDSALYLCASSLLGETQYFGPGTRLLVL.

The chain combines TRBV6-5 with TRBJ2-5; D is possibly TRBD1 (6 bases). Germline lookup yields CDR1 MNHEY and CDR2 SVGAGI. Trimming left V 5 bases short and J 1 base short, with 14 bases between. This CDR3 is built from 15 residues. Here the CDR3 reads CASSPNGGFQETQYF. In DNA, the CDR3 is TGTGCCAGCAGTCCCAATGGGGGCTTCCAAGAGACCCAGTACTTC.

The V and J genes are TRBV5-1 and TRBJ1-1, with 8 bases identical to TRBD1. With 4 bases clipped from V and 4 bases from J, the junction kept 6 bases outside the gene matches. The CDR3 is 14 amino acids. From germline, CDR1 is SGHRS and CDR2 YFSETQ. CDR3 sequence (DNA): TGCGCCAGCAGCCCACAGGGGGAGGGCACTGAAGCTTTCTTT. It specifies CASSPQGEGTEAFF. The complete variable domain, with remaining parts taken from reference TRBV5-1 and TRBJ1-1, reads KAGVTQTPRYLIKTRGQQVTLSCSPISGHRSVSWYQQTPGQGLQFLFEYFSETQRNKGNFPGRFSGRQFSNSRSEMNVSTLELGDSALYLCASSPQGEGTEAFFGQGTRLTVV.

The rearrangement uses TRBV11-3 and TRBJ2-1, with D possibly TRBD1 on 7 matching bases. The CDR3 sequence is 15 residues long. The germline V and J ends were trimmed by 4 bases and 3 bases, with 13 bases remaining between them. The germline V gene encodes CDR1 SGHNT and CDR2 YENEEA. CDR3 sequence reads: CASSSRQGLYNEQFF. CDR3 in DNA: TGTGCCAGCAGCTCTAGACAGGGACTCTACAATGAGCAGTTCTTC.

This clone has a handful of counts. The chain carries TRBV19 and TRBJ2-3; tentative D call: TRBD2 (6 bases). The CDR3 consists of 14 residues. Trimming pared 2 bases from V and 2 bases from J, leaving 8 bases between. In germline, CDR1 is LNHDA, CDR2 SQIVND (reference sequence). The CDR3 loop reads CASSIPGVTDTQYF. In DNA form, the CDR3 reads TGTGCCAGTAGTATACCGGGGGTCACAGATACGCAGTATTTT.

The chain recombines TRBV6-5 with TRBJ1-4, with D tentatively TRBD1 (6 bases). The germline V gene encodes CDR1 MNHEY and CDR2 SVGAGI. The V gene lost 6 bases and the J gene lost 5 bases, with 13 bases spanning the gap. The CDR3 sequence is 14 residues long. CDR3 coding DNA: TGTGCCAGCAGGCCGGACAGCTTAAATGAAAAACTGTTTTTT. Protein: CASRPDSLNEKLFF.